The rows below give T cell receptor beta chains drawn from one sample of a study of blood T cell repertoires in COVID-19. Repertoires were generated with immunoSEQ multiplex PCR, while TCRdb's copy carries only in-frame clones and drops some. Of 35,000 or so clones listed, 75% to 90% were seen once; the top ten hold about an eighth. Sequenced input: peripheral blood. The receptors originated from a woman in her seventies with acute or convalescent COVID-19. The CDR3 runs from the conserved cysteine through the conserved F or W. Each record gives: CDR3 length, V gene, CDR3 protein.

12 TRBV6-1 CASSEPVETQYF
17 TRBV6-6 CASSPLAGDLAKNIQYF
13 TRBV6-1 CASSELNLTPLHF
14 TRBV28 CASSADRGLYGYTF
11 TRBV11-1 CASSSRNEQFF
16 TRBV7-8 CASSLGEGGYATEAFF
15 TRBV19 CASSRGQGRNQPQHF
15 TRBV29-1 CSVEDPGTDLNIQYF
15 TRBV25-1 CASTTGTGRWSPLHF
15 TRBV6-5 CASRNDRGGGNEQFF
16 TRBV25-1 CASSTVPGTGADGYTF
17 TRBV11-2 CASSLGLAGSGTGELFF
15 TRBV5-1 CASSLQGAHTDTQYF
14 TRBV24-1 CATSDLGQIDTQYF
13 TRBV5-1 CASSLQATYEQYF
14 TRBV11-3 CASSFSGGTDTQYF
16 TRBV9 CASSAQPTGAKNIQYF
14 TRBV7-2 CASRSGAGTGELFF
16 TRBV5-1 CASSARTGGRVSEQFF
12 TRBV6-6 CASSPGQVRYTF
15 TRBV6-1 CASSEETGGWYEQYF
14 TRBV25-1 CASSEHSGANVLTF
14 TRBV7-6 CASSSGLHTGELFF
12 TRBV21-1 CASSKGGLEQYF
15 TRBV7-2 CASSQTSARAETQYF
15 TRBV6-5 CASSTPGQGKTEAFF
16 TRBV19 CASSVRAGQGAGELFF
14 TRBV28 CASSLPGQFYGYTF
16 TRBV5-1 CASSLWYGSANYGYTF
16 TRBV5-6 CASSLAGMSYGDGYTF
16 TRBV14 CASSQGGTGRQETQYF
21 TRBV4-1 CASSQEGSGTSINPFRDEQFF
15 TRBV7-7 CASGKTGTGTGELFF
15 TRBV7-2 CASSLARGATDTQYF
15 TRBV6-6 CASSYFQTGDQPQHF
15 TRBV2 CASSSRDRGLHEQYF
15 TRBV15 CATSRTGGYSQPQHF
18 TRBV5-1 CASSLEWGLAGSTDTQYF
16 TRBV28 CASSFGNRGLYNEQFF
17 TRBV7-6 CASSPSIVGASYNEQFF
15 TRBV15 CATSIPGTRDNEQFF
16 TRBV9 CASSVGAGEVTGELFF
17 TRBV7-9 CASSLRGPIGMNTEAFF
17 TRBV5-5 CASSFIPGGVGGNTIYF
15 TRBV27 CASRMGGASNQPQHF
15 TRBV5-1 CASSPVGGSTDTQYF
17 TRBV28 CASHKVQGAGSYNEQFF
13 TRBV12-3/TRBV12-4 CASLTGANTEAFF
13 TRBV5-1 CASSAGQGRGYTF
15 TRBV11-2 CASQWTETSGNTIYF
14 TRBV6-1 CASSDPGSNQPQHF
13 TRBV6-5 CASSRGWSYEQYF
12 TRBV6-1 CASSERRLSPYF
14 TRBV7-2 CASQPRVGVETQYF